Listed below are T cell receptor beta chains from one sample, sequenced in a study of cytomegalovirus exposure and HLA in healthy donors. Here immunoSEQ multiplex PCR was the method, and the copy in TCRdb shows in-frame clones only, minus some. The table shows under 300,000 clones, with 80% to 85% occurring only once. Sample: PBMCs. The source of these receptors is a woman aged 55 to 70 in good health and CMV-seropositive. Each CDR3 is given with its conserved first and last residue. A D gene is named only where the DNA matches it firmly. Rows may omit the clone size; those that give it use once, few, many or a size class.

j_gene: TRBJ1-1; d_gene: .; abundance: .; v_gene: TRBV4-1; CDR3aa: CASSQDPDIMNTEAFF; CDR3nt: TGCGCCAGCAGCCAAGATCCAGACATCATGAACACTGAAGCTTTCTTT
j_gene: TRBJ1-2; d_gene: .; abundance: .; v_gene: TRBV19; CDR3aa: CASTPEGSRGGYTF; CDR3nt: TGTGCCAGTACCCCGGAGGGCAGCAGAGGAGGCTACACCTTC
j_gene: TRBJ1-1; d_gene: TRBD1; abundance: .; v_gene: TRBV19; CDR3aa: CASSILDRAEAFF; CDR3nt: TGTGCCAGTAGTATACTCGACAGGGCCGAAGCTTTCTTT
j_gene: TRBJ2-5; d_gene: .; abundance: few; v_gene: TRBV11-2; CDR3aa: CASSFRGREETQYF; CDR3nt: TGTGCCAGCAGCTTTAGGGGGAGGGAAGAGACCCAGTACTTC
j_gene: TRBJ2-7; d_gene: .; abundance: .; v_gene: TRBV5-5; CDR3aa: CASSLITRGHNEQYF; CDR3nt: TGTGCCAGCAGCCTAATTACCAGGGGACACAACGAGCAGTACTTC
j_gene: TRBJ2-2; d_gene: .; abundance: .; v_gene: TRBV9; CDR3aa: CASSVRPGGELFF; CDR3nt: TGTGCCAGCAGCGTGCGCCCCGGCGGGGAGCTGTTTTTT
j_gene: TRBJ1-2; d_gene: .; abundance: .; v_gene: TRBV2; CDR3aa: CASSDVTANYGYTF; CDR3nt: TGTGCCAGCAGTGATGTGACAGCTAACTATGGCTACACCTTC
j_gene: TRBJ2-3; d_gene: .; abundance: .; v_gene: TRBV9; CDR3aa: CASSVGGLRTDTQYF; CDR3nt: TGTGCCAGCAGCGTAGGCGGACTTCGCACAGATACGCAGTATTTT
j_gene: TRBJ2-2; d_gene: TRBD1; abundance: .; v_gene: TRBV10-1; CDR3aa: CASSRTGSNTGELFF; CDR3nt: TGCGCCAGCAGCAGGACAGGGTCGAACACCGGGGAGCTGTTTTTT
j_gene: TRBJ1-2; d_gene: .; abundance: .; v_gene: TRBV30; CDR3aa: CAWSEKGGAYGYTF; CDR3nt: TGTGCCTGGAGTGAGAAAGGGGGGGCCTACGGCTACACCTTC
j_gene: TRBJ2-6; d_gene: .; abundance: .; v_gene: TRBV25-1; CDR3aa: CASSEVGHSSGANVLTF; CDR3nt: TGTGCCAGCAGTGAAGTGGGACACTCCTCTGGGGCCAACGTCCTGACTTTC
j_gene: TRBJ1-1; d_gene: .; abundance: .; v_gene: TRBV19; CDR3aa: CASSILAGRGTEAFF; CDR3nt: TGTGCCAGTAGTATCCTCGCAGGGAGGGGGACTGAAGCTTTCTTT
j_gene: TRBJ1-1; d_gene: .; abundance: .; v_gene: TRBV29-1; CDR3aa: CSVVGSGVSTEAFF; CDR3nt: TGCAGCGTTGTTGGTTCAGGTGTATCCACTGAAGCTTTCTTT
j_gene: TRBJ1-5; d_gene: .; abundance: .; v_gene: TRBV15; CDR3aa: CATSIEPNQPQHF; CDR3nt: TGTGCCACCAGCATCGAGCCCAATCAGCCCCAGCATTTT
j_gene: TRBJ1-2; d_gene: .; abundance: .; v_gene: TRBV7-9; CDR3aa: CASSSRSGEGYTF; CDR3nt: TGTGCCAGCAGCTCCCGGTCAGGGGAGGGCTACACCTTC
j_gene: TRBJ1-2; d_gene: .; abundance: few; v_gene: TRBV9; CDR3aa: CASSAPGGRSNYGYTF; CDR3nt: TGTGCCAGCAGCGCCCCTGGAGGCAGGTCTAACTATGGCTACACCTTC
j_gene: TRBJ2-2; d_gene: .; abundance: .; v_gene: TRBV7-3; CDR3aa: CASSRSGTGELFF; CDR3nt: TGTGCCAGCAGCCGTAGCGGCACCGGAGAGCTGTTTTTT
j_gene: TRBJ1-4; d_gene: TRBD1; abundance: once; v_gene: TRBV25-1; CDR3aa: CASSPSQGLGGEKLFF; CDR3nt: TGTGCCAGCAGCCCCTCACAGGGGCTCGGAGGTGAAAAACTGTTTTTT
j_gene: TRBJ2-4; d_gene: TRBD2; abundance: few; v_gene: TRBV6-5; CDR3aa: CASSYSPGGNIQYF; CDR3nt: TGTGCCAGCAGTTACTCACCGGGAGGGAACATTCAGTACTTC
j_gene: TRBJ2-2; d_gene: TRBD2; abundance: .; v_gene: TRBV5-6; CDR3aa: CASSTEGLAGNTGELFF; CDR3nt: TGTGCCAGCAGCACAGAGGGACTAGCGGGGAACACCGGGGAGCTGTTTTTT
j_gene: TRBJ2-3; d_gene: .; abundance: .; v_gene: TRBV7-9; CDR3aa: CASSLELGDTQYF; CDR3nt: TGTGCCAGCAGCTTAGAGCTAGGAGATACGCAGTATTTT
j_gene: TRBJ2-5; d_gene: TRBD2; abundance: .; v_gene: TRBV4-1; CDR3aa: CASSQDPLVGGIQETQYF; CDR3nt: TGCGCCAGCAGCCAAGACCCCCTCGTGGGGGGGATTCAAGAGACCCAGTACTTC
j_gene: TRBJ1-2; d_gene: .; abundance: .; v_gene: TRBV7-2; CDR3aa: CASLRTGSTQNGYTF; CDR3nt: TGTGCCAGCCTTAGAACAGGGAGTACTCAGAATGGCTACACCTTC
j_gene: TRBJ1-1; d_gene: TRBD1; abundance: .; v_gene: TRBV19; CDR3aa: CASSLRDRGNTEAFF; CDR3nt: TGTGCCAGTAGTCTCCGGGACAGGGGAAACACTGAAGCTTTCTTT
j_gene: TRBJ2-5; d_gene: .; abundance: .; v_gene: TRBV6-5; CDR3aa: CASSPWLNQETQYF; CDR3nt: TGTGCCAGCAGCCCCTGGCTGAACCAAGAGACCCAGTACTTC
j_gene: TRBJ2-1; d_gene: TRBD2; abundance: .; v_gene: TRBV7-2; CDR3aa: CASSFRRLAGNNEQFF; CDR3nt: TGTGCCAGCAGCTTTAGGAGGCTAGCGGGAAACAATGAGCAGTTCTTC
j_gene: TRBJ2-7; d_gene: TRBD2; abundance: .; v_gene: TRBV28; CDR3aa: CASTTPKALAGNYEQYF; CDR3nt: TGTGCCAGCACCACCCCGAAGGCGCTAGCGGGAAACTACGAGCAGTACTTC
j_gene: TRBJ1-4; d_gene: .; abundance: .; v_gene: TRBV11-2; CDR3aa: CASSSGAAATNEKLFF; CDR3nt: TGTGCCAGCAGCTCTGGGGCGGCTGCAACTAATGAAAAACTGTTTTTT